One and the same sample provided the 10 T cell receptor beta chains below, sequenced in a study of blood T cells in healthy people across ages. Next came a second PCR, run for about 7 to 12 cycles, which used a sample-barcoded 5' primer along with a J-beta primer mix. Each CDR3 protein is one row after TCRdb ran MiXCR on the 5' RACE reads. Of 1 million or so distinct CDR3 sequences detected, around 43% appear once; the ten largest clones hold approximately 17%. Sequenced material: blood. The receptors shown here come from a woman in her fifties or sixties in good health.

This rearrangement joins TRBV12-3 or TRBV12-4 to TRBJ1-1, with a possible D match to TRBD1 (5 bases). This CDR3 contains 14 residues. V was cut by 6 bases and J by 1 base, with 12 bases left in between. CDR3 nucleotide sequence: TGTGCCAGCAGGGAGGCTGGGGCGAACACTGAAGCTTTCTTT. This sequence encodes CASREAGANTEAFF.

This chain uses TRBV6-2 or TRBV6-3 with TRBJ2-1; 7 bases map to TRBD2. Per the germline V gene, CDR1 is MNHEY and CDR2 is SVGEGT. This CDR3 is built from 14 residues. V was pared by 7 bases and J by 7 bases, with 10 bases of the junction left unmatched. CDR3 nucleotides: TGTGCCAGCATTGGTCGAGCGGGACTTAATGAGCAGTTCTTC. Its translation: CASIGRAGLNEQFF.

This clonotype was seen a handful of times. The rearrangement joins TRBV9 to TRBJ2-1, with D tentatively TRBD1 (6 bases). CDR1 SGDLS and CDR2 YYNGEE come from the germline V gene. V gave up 3 bases and J gave up 9 bases, with 16 bases separating them. The length of the CDR3 is 14 residues. CDR3 in amino acids: CASSASPGTSEQFF. For the CDR3, the DNA is TGTGCCAGCAGCGCTTCCCCCGGGACATCTGAGCAGTTCTTC.

This clonotype has a count of ten or more. The rearrangement links TRBV5-1 to TRBJ2-5, with a weak D call TRBD2 (6 bases). The CDR3 covers 15 residues. The V end lost 1 base, the J end lost 4 bases, and 14 bases lay between the germline ends. Germline CDR1 reads SGHRS; CDR2 reads YFSETQ. CDR3 coding DNA: TGCGCCAGCAGCTTGTCCGCCGGGAGCGGAGAGACCCAGTACTTC. Encoded protein: CASSLSAGSGETQYF.

The chain has TRBV29-1 and TRBJ2-1; unclear D gene. Per germline, CDR1 SQVTM and CDR2 ANQGSEA. The CDR3 length is 12 residues. V dropped 0 bases and J dropped 8 bases, with 8 bases sitting between them. The CDR3 loop is CSVEDLGYEQFF. As DNA, the CDR3 is TGCAGCGTTGAAGATCTCGGCTATGAGCAGTTCTTC.

There are a few counts of this clonotype. J is TRBJ1-5 and V is TRBV2; D might be TRBD1 (5 bases). The CDR3 extends over 15 amino acids. CDR1 and CDR2 from the germline V gene are SNHLY and FYNNEI. V was clipped by 1 base and J by 2 bases, with 9 bases between them. CDR3 nucleotides: TGTGCCAGCAGTGAAGAGGGGTTGGGCAATCAGCCCCAGCATTTT. This codes for CASSEEGLGNQPQHF.

The genes are TRBV27 and TRBJ2-7, with TRBD2 identical over 8 bases. Germline CDR1 is MNHEY and CDR2 is SMNVEV (reference sequence). The CDR3 is made up of 14 amino acids. Unmatched junction bases numbered 6, after V lost 2 bases and J lost 6 bases. The CDR3, as DNA: TGTGCCAGCAGTTTACGGCTAGCGGGCGGCGAGCAGTACTTC. It specifies CASSLRLAGGEQYF.

CDR3 sequence reads: CASSEPGPWGAKGTEAFF. The CDR3, as DNA: TGTGCCAGCAGTGAACCGGGTCCCTGGGGGGCAAAGGGCACTGAAGCTTTCTTT. The chain uses TRBV25-1 and TRBJ1-1; TRBD1 is a possible D gene (6 bases). The CDR3 is 18 amino acids. Trimming removed 2 bases from V and 4 bases from J, with 23 bases in between. Germline V CDR1 and CDR2: MGHDK, SYGVNS.

V gene TRBV7-8 combines with J gene TRBJ2-7; D remains unclear. Germline values: CDR1 SGHVS, CDR2 FQNEAQ. The CDR3 has 13 residues. The V end lost 1 base, the J end lost 5 bases, and 9 bases lay between the germline ends. The CDR3: CASSLDPKNEQYF. The CDR3 DNA sequence: TGTGCCAGCAGCTTAGATCCTAAGAACGAGCAGTACTTC.

This clonotype was counted between two and nine times. The genes are TRBV15 and TRBJ1-5, with 9 bases identical to TRBD1. CDR3 size: 16 residues. Germline V gene lookup returns CDR1 LNHNV and CDR2 YYDKDF (reference sequence). The trim removed 0 bases at V and 1 base at J, leaving 1 base unmatched. CDR3 coding DNA: TGTGCCACCAGCAGAGACGGACAGGGGAGCAATCAGCCCCAGCATTTT. It translates to CATSRDGQGSNQPQHF.